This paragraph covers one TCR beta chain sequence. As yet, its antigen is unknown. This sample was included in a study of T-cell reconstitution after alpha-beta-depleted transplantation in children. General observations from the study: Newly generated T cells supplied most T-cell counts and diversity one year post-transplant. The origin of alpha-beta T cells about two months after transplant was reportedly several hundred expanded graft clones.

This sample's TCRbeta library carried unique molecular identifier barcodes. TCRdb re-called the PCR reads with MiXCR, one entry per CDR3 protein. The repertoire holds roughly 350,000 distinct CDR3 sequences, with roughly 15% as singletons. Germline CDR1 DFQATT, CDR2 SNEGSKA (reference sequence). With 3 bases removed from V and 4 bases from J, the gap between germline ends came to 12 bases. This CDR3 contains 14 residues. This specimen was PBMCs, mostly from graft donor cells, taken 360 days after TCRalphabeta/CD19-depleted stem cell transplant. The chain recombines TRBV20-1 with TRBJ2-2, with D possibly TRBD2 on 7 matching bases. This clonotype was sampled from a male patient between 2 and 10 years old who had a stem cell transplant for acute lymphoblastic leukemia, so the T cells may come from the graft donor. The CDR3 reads CSARGGGSTGELFF. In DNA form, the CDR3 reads TGCAGTGCTAGGGGAGGGGGGAGCACCGGGGAGCTGTTTTTT.